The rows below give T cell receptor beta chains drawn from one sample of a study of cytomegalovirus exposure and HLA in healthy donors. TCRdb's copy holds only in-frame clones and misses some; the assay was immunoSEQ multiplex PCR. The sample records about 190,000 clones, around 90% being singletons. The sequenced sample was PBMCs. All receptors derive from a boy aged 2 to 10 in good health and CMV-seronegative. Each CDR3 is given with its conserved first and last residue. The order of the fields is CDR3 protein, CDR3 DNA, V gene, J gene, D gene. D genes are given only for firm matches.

CASSQSSRLAGGSSYNEQFF	TGTGCCAGCAGCCAATCGTCTAGGCTAGCGGGGGGTAGCTCCTACAATGAGCAGTTCTTC	TRBV16	TRBJ2-1	TRBD2
CASSDQGYQYF	TGTGCCAGCAGCGACCAGGGCTACCAGTACTTC	TRBV13	TRBJ2-5	-
CASSGTGAWSNQPQHF	TGTGCCAGCAGTGGAACAGGGGCGTGGAGCAATCAGCCCCAGCATTTT	TRBV6-1	TRBJ1-5	TRBD1
CASSPQGPDEAFF	TGCGCCAGCAGCCCCCAGGGGCCCGATGAAGCTTTCTTT	TRBV5-1	TRBJ1-1	-
CAWSRGQGGNTIYF	TGTGCCTGGAGTAGGGGACAAGGAGGAAACACCATATATTTT	TRBV30	TRBJ1-3	-
CASSLALAGTTDTQYF	TGTGCCAGCAGCTTGGCCCTAGCGGGGACCACAGATACGCAGTATTTT	TRBV5-5	TRBJ2-3	TRBD2
CASRETGGRETQYF	TGTGCCAGCAGAGAGACAGGGGGCCGGGAGACCCAGTACTTC	TRBV11-1	TRBJ2-5	TRBD1
CSARADGYTF	TGCAGTGCTAGAGCGGATGGCTACACCTTC	TRBV20-1	TRBJ1-2	-
CASSARSHTQYF	TGTGCCAGCAGTGCTCGGAGCCATACGCAGTATTTT	TRBV6-5	TRBJ2-3	-
CASSLGQNQPQHF	TGTGCCAGCAGCTTAGGTCAGAATCAGCCCCAGCATTTT	TRBV7-2	TRBJ1-5	-
CSVGETGNLGYTF	TGCAGCGTTGGGGAGACAGGGAATCTTGGCTACACCTTC	TRBV29-1	TRBJ1-2	TRBD1
CASREGNTGELFF	TGTGCCAGCAGGGAGGGGAACACCGGGGAGCTGTTTTTT	TRBV6-1	TRBJ2-2	-
CASSFNGYDTGELFF	TGTGCCAGCAGCTTTAACGGGTATGACACCGGGGAGCTGTTTTTT	TRBV7-2	TRBJ2-2	-
CASRDTQNTEAFF	TGTGCCAGCAGGGACACCCAGAACACTGAAGCTTTCTTT	TRBV7-9	TRBJ1-1	-
CASSLQGGSTEAFF	TGTGCCAGCAGCTTACAGGGGGGGAGCACTGAAGCTTTCTTT	TRBV6-6	TRBJ1-1	TRBD1
CASSPEGTGLYGYTF	TGTGCCAGCAGTCCCGAGGGGACAGGACTATATGGCTACACCTTC	TRBV6-1	TRBJ1-2	TRBD1
CASSPQGDNYGYTF	TGCGCCAGCAGCCCACAGGGGGATAACTATGGCTACACCTTC	TRBV5-1	TRBJ1-2	TRBD1
CASSRQDYEQYF	TGTGCCAGCAGTCGACAGGATTACGAGCAGTACTTC	TRBV5-6	TRBJ2-7	-
CASSLTSGTDEQYF	TGTGCCAGCAGTCTGACTAGCGGGACTGACGAGCAGTACTTC	TRBV28	TRBJ2-7	TRBD2
CASSPGTSGSNEQFF	TGTGCCAGCAGCCCAGGCACTAGCGGGAGCAATGAGCAGTTCTTC	TRBV14	TRBJ2-1	TRBD2
CASSSEALAGGLNRGFF	TGCGCCAGCAGCTCCGAGGCCCTAGCGGGAGGTTTAAATCGTGGGTTCTTC	TRBV5-1	TRBJ2-1	TRBD2
CASREVLSYEQYF	TGTGCCAGCAGAGAGGTACTTTCCTACGAGCAGTACTTC	TRBV6-4	TRBJ2-7	-
CASSGRGQGYEQYF	TGTGCCAGCAGTGGTCGTGGACAGGGCTACGAGCAGTACTTC	TRBV2	TRBJ2-7	TRBD1
CASSLGQENEKLFF	TGTGCCAGCAGCCTAGGACAGGAAAATGAAAAACTGTTTTTT	TRBV28	TRBJ1-4	TRBD1
CASSVSGVTGSDTEAFF	TGTGCCAGCAGCGTAAGTGGGGTGACAGGGAGCGACACTGAAGCTTTCTTT	TRBV9	TRBJ1-1	TRBD1
CASSFPSRQRGRGEQYF	TGTGCCAGCAGCTTTCCATCCCGTCAGCGGGGGAGAGGCGAGCAGTACTTC	TRBV7-2	TRBJ2-7	TRBD2
CASKFLNVPGQPQHF	TGTGCCAGTAAATTTCTGAACGTTCCCGGTCAGCCCCAGCATTTT	TRBV6-1	TRBJ1-5	-
CASSVVYGGRNIYNEQFF	TGTGCCAGCAGCGTAGTGTATGGCGGGAGGAATATCTACAATGAGCAGTTCTTC	TRBV9	TRBJ2-1	TRBD2
CASSARLTDTQYF	TGTGCCAGCAGTGCCCGACTGACAGATACGCAGTATTTT	TRBV2	TRBJ2-3	-